The 18 T cell receptor beta chains presented below share a single source sample, sequenced in a study of beta chain features in type 1 diabetes. Study-wide results and caveats: Patients with Type 1 diabetes showed moderately but significantly shorter TCRB CDR3s in all four CD4+ subsets.

The investigators reverse transcribed all of the isolated RNA, so they sequenced expressed TCRB transcripts. Libraries were prepared by immunoSEQ multiplex PCR; TCRdb keeps only in-frame clonotypes and omits some of them. The sample consists of 300,000 to 350,000 clones, 13% of them appearing once. Which antigens these TCRs recognize remains unknown. Sequencing was carried out using naive CD4+ T cells from blood. The receptor set was obtained from a woman aged 18-29 years with type 1 diabetes.

This chain joins TRBV6-6 and TRBJ2-7; 12 bases line up with TRBD1. Germline V gene sequence: CDR1 MNHNY, CDR2 SVGAGI (reference sequence). V was pared by 6 bases and J by 7 bases, with 13 bases of the junction left unmatched. The CDR3 length is 16 residues. CDR3: CASRSLPGQGADEQYF. The CDR3 region has the DNA TGTGCCAGCAGATCACTTCCGGGACAGGGGGCGGATGAGCAGTACTTC.

This chain uses TRBV4-1 with TRBJ2-5; 7 bases agree with TRBD2. Germline values: CDR1 MGHRA, CDR2 YSYEKL. With V trimmed by 0 bases and J by 2 bases, 12 bases remained unmatched. There are 18 residues in the CDR3. The CDR3 DNA follows: TGCGCCAGCAGCCAAGACCTCGTAAGCGGGGACTTACAAGAGACCCAGTACTTC. Protein sequence: CASSQDLVSGDLQETQYF.

The V gene is TRBV5-8, the J gene TRBJ2-1; the D is unclear. The CDR3 contains 10 residues. V lost 5 bases and J 8 bases, leaving 5 bases between the germline ends. The germline gives CDR1 SGHTS, CDR2 YDEGEE. The CDR3 is CASRTDEQFF. The CDR3 bases are TGTGCCAGCAGAACGGATGAGCAGTTCTTC. The whole variable domain, remainder taken from reference TRBV5-8 and TRBJ2-1, is EAGVTQSPTHLIKTRGQQATLRCSPISGHTSVYWYQQALGLGLQFLLWYDEGEERNRGNFPPRFSGRQFPNYSSELNVNALELEDSALYLCASRTDEQFFGPGTRLTVL.

This clone was recorded many times. This chain links TRBV29-1 with TRBJ2-1; 14 bases align to TRBD2. This CDR3 has 14 residues. V lost 4 bases, J lost 9 bases, and 5 bases stayed unmatched. Germline V gene data show CDR1 as SQVTM and CDR2 as ANQGSEA. The CDR3: CSVAGTSGSSEQFF. Here the CDR3 DNA reads TGCAGCGTTGCCGGGACTAGCGGGAGCAGTGAGCAGTTCTTC.

This clone has a handful of counts. This chain links TRBV7-9 with TRBJ1-1, with D possibly TRBD1 on 6 matching bases. CDR3 size: 14 residues. Germline assignment: CDR1 SEHNR and CDR2 FQNEAQ (reference sequence). The V end was cut by 1 base, the J end by 4 bases, with 10 bases between. The CDR3 here is CASSLVIGGTEAFF. In nucleotides, the CDR3 is TGTGCCAGCAGCTTAGTAATAGGGGGCACTGAAGCTTTCTTT. Full variable domain (remainder filled in from reference TRBV7-9 and TRBJ1-1): DTGVSQNPRHKITKRGQNVTFRCDPISEHNRLYWYRQTLGQGPEFLTYFQNEAQLEKSRLLSDRFSAERPKGSFSTLEIQRTEQGDSAMYLCASSLVIGGTEAFFGQGTRLTVV.

The chain's CDR3 is CAIMDSTDTQYF. Here the CDR3 DNA reads TGTGCCATCATGGACTCCACAGATACGCAGTATTTT. V gene TRBV10-3 combines with J gene TRBJ2-3; tentative D call: TRBD2 (5 bases). Germline V gene lookup returns CDR1 ENHRY and CDR2 SYGVKD. Deletions cut 7 bases from V and 2 bases from J, with 7 bases between. CDR3 length: 12 residues.

Here the CDR3 reads CAGRPSGRNPGELFF. DNA for the CDR3: TGTGCCGGACGTCCTAGCGGGAGGAATCCCGGGGAGCTGTTTTTT. The chain recombines TRBV7-2 with TRBJ2-2, with 11 bases lining up with TRBD2. V was pared by 11 bases and J by 6 bases, with 11 bases of the junction left unmatched. CDR1 and CDR2 (germline): SGHTA, FQGNSA. CDR3 length equals 15 residues.

Only a few counts were recorded for this clone. The gene calls are TRBV11-2 and TRBJ2-2, with D hard to call. CDR1 is SGHAT and CDR2 is FQNNGV in the germline V gene. CDR3 length: 13 residues. V was shortened by 6 bases and J by 6 bases, with 11 bases between the two germline ends. The CDR3 DNA reads TGTGCCAGCAGTTCCGGAACAGCCGGGGAGCTGTTTTTT. Translation gives CASSSGTAGELFF.

In its sample, this clone was seen a few times. This chain joins TRBV19 and TRBJ2-1; 11 bases are a match to TRBD2. This CDR3 has 15 residues. V lost 5 bases to trimming and J lost 4 bases; unmatched junction nucleotides: 4. Germline CDR1 is LNHDA and CDR2 is SQIVND (reference sequence). CDR3 in DNA: TGTGCCAGTAGTCATGGGACTAGCGGATACAATGAGCAGTTCTTC. Translating gives CASSHGTSGYNEQFF.

V is TRBV7-2 and J is TRBJ1-5; D may be TRBD1 (6 bases). Trimming took 5 bases from V and 0 from J, leaving 11 bases between them. The CDR3 loop spans 15 amino acids. Per the germline V gene, CDR1 is SGHTA and CDR2 is FQGNSA. CDR3: CASSPGQISNQPQHF. The CDR3 nucleotides are TGTGCCAGCAGCCCCGGACAGATTAGCAATCAGCCCCAGCATTTT. The entire variable domain, with the rest obtained from reference TRBV7-2 and TRBJ1-5, is as follows: GAGVSQSPSNKVTEKGKDVELRCDPISGHTALYWYRQSLGQGLEFLIYFQGNSAPDKSGLPSDRFSAERTGGSVSTLTIQRTQQEDSAVYLCASSPGQISNQPQHFGDGTRLSIL.

There are a few counts of this clone. The rearrangement links TRBV7-6 to TRBJ1-2; TRBD1 agrees at 11 bases. The CDR3 has 15 amino acids. Germline V gene sequence: CDR1 SGHVS, CDR2 FNYEAQ. V gave up 5 bases and J gave up 3 bases; unmatched junction bases: 5. Written as DNA, the CDR3 is TGTGCCAGCAGCGCCCGGACAGGGGGCGACTATGGCTACACCTTC. Residues: CASSARTGGDYGYTF. Drawing the rest from reference TRBV7-6 and TRBJ1-2, the complete variable domain is GAGVSQSPRYKVTKRGQDVALRCDPISGHVSLYWYRQALGQGPEFLTYFNYEAQQDKSGLPNDRFSAERPEGSISTLTIQRTEQRDSAMYRCASSARTGGDYGYTFGSGTRLTVV.

The genes are TRBV5-4 and TRBJ2-2; D is unclear. The germline gives CDR1 SGHNT, CDR2 YYREEE (reference sequence). V lost 5 bases and J 0 bases, leaving 8 bases between the germline ends. The CDR3 sequence is 14 residues long. The CDR3 DNA reads TGTGCCAGCAGTCGCCGAGCGAACACCGGGGAGCTGTTTTTT. Its protein product is CASSRRANTGELFF.

Only one count was recorded for this clone. The chain links TRBV28 to TRBJ1-1; D not certain. Trimming removed 2 bases from V and 1 base from J, with 8 bases in between. Germline V gene sequence: CDR1 MDHEN, CDR2 SYDVKM. The CDR3 loop spans 14 amino acids. CDR3 in DNA: TGTGCCAGCAGTTTACCCCGCGAGAACACTGAAGCTTTCTTT. It specifies CASSLPRENTEAFF.

This clone was found a few times. This rearrangement joins TRBV29-1 to TRBJ2-1; D not resolved. This CDR3 has 13 amino acids. Trimming took 6 bases from V and 7 from J, leaving 16 bases between them. Germline V gene lookup returns CDR1 SQVTM and CDR2 ANQGSEA. CDR3 protein: CSVHPATQNEQFF. As DNA, the CDR3 is TGCAGCGTCCATCCTGCTACGCAAAATGAGCAGTTCTTC.

The genes are TRBV29-1 and TRBJ1-1, with 8 bases identical to TRBD1. Germline CDR1 reads SQVTM; CDR2 reads ANQGSEA. The CDR3 contains 12 residues. V was pared by 5 bases and J by 5 bases, with 4 bases of the junction left unmatched. For the CDR3, the DNA is TGCAGCGTTCAGGGGGCGAGAACTGAAGCTTTCTTT. This translates into CSVQGARTEAFF.

This clone was seen a single time. The CDR3: CASSMGGAGNQPQHF. CDR3 DNA: TGTGCCAGTAGTATGGGGGGGGCCGGCAATCAGCCCCAGCATTTT. The rearrangement joins TRBV19 to TRBJ1-5, with D perhaps TRBD1 (6 bases). The CDR3 is 15 residues long. V was clipped by 3 bases and J by 2 bases, with 11 bases between them. The germline V gene has CDR1 LNHDA and CDR2 SQIVND (reference sequence).

V usage is TRBV9 and J usage is TRBJ2-2; 9 nucleotides match TRBD1. The CDR3 loop spans 15 amino acids. The V segment lost 4 bases and the J segment 14 bases; nucleotides outside the gene matches: 15. In germline, CDR1 is SGDLS, CDR2 YYNGEE. The DNA for the CDR3 is TGTGCCAGCAGCACCCGTTTCGGGACAGGGACCGATCTGTTTTTT. It specifies CASSTRFGTGTDLFF.

This clone occurred a few times. The CDR3 sequence is CASSPLAGTGYEQYV. CDR3 bases: TGTGCCAGCTCACCCCTAGCGGGAACAGGATACGAGCAGTACGTC. The chain is built from TRBV18 and TRBJ2-7; TRBD2 matches at 9 bases. Germline CDR1 reads KGHSH; CDR2 reads LQKENI. Trimming cost V 3 bases and J 4 bases; bases outside gene matches: 7. The CDR3 is 15 residues long.